These T cell receptor beta chains were read from a single sample in a study of T cell repertoires in cytomegalovirus infection. These receptors have no known antigen. MiXCR, applied by TCRdb to the reads, yields one record per CDR3 protein. The table records about 890,000 distinct CDR3 sequences, roughly 30% of them present only once. The material sequenced was cultured CD8+ T cells from PBMCs, taken from culture after CMV antigen stimulation. These receptors were taken from a human donor in good health (CMV status not recorded). Some clones in this sample may be carry-over from other donors' samples. Each CDR3 is given with its conserved first and last residue. The D gene is left open where the match is weak. A row's size may be missing; if present it is once, few, many or a size class.

D gene	V gene	CDR3 length	clone size	J gene	CDR3 protein	CDR3 DNA
TRBD2	TRBV4-2	18	once	TRBJ2-3	CASSQALAGVTGTDTQYF	TGTGCCAGCAGCCAAGCTTTAGCGGGGGTTACTGGCACAGATACGCAGTATTTT
.	TRBV11-2	16	.	TRBJ1-1	CASSFWGRGMNTEAFF	TGTGCCAGCAGCTTCTGGGGGAGAGGTATGAACACTGAAGCTTTCTTT
TRBD2	TRBV12-3/TRBV12-4	16	few	TRBJ2-3	CASSFGLAAFTDTQYF	TGTGCCAGCAGTTTCGGACTAGCGGCCTTCACAGATACGCAGTATTTT
.	TRBV20-1	11	.	TRBJ1-2	CSAVLGRIYTF	TGCAGTGCGGTACTCGGGAGGATCTACACCTTC
.	TRBV12-3/TRBV12-4	17	.	TRBJ2-7	CASSFGIGMERSYEQYF	TGTGCCAGCAGTTTCGGAATAGGGATGGAGAGATCCTACGAGCAGTACTTC
TRBD2	TRBV6-8	15	.	TRBJ2-1	CASSYSGGGNNEQFF	TGTGCCAGCAGTTACTCGGGCGGGGGGAACAATGAGCAGTTCTTC
TRBD1	TRBV19	15	few	TRBJ2-7	CASSIEATGLDEQYF	TGTGCCAGTAGTATAGAAGCGACAGGGCTCGACGAGCAGTACTTC
TRBD2	TRBV20-1	16	few	TRBJ2-3	CSATPLAGGSTDTQYF	TGCAGTGCTACCCCCCTAGCGGGGGGGAGCACAGATACGCAGTATTTT
.	TRBV7-9	14	.	TRBJ2-3	CASSFAQGPDTQYF	TGTGCCAGCAGCTTCGCGCAGGGACCAGATACGCAGTATTTT
.	TRBV9	15	few	TRBJ2-1	CASSAYRDSARVQFF	TGTGCCAGCAGCGCCTACCGGGACTCCGCCAGAGTGCAGTTCTTC
.	TRBV7-4	15	once	TRBJ1-5	CASSFTGTDNQPQHF	TGTGCCAGCAGCTTTACCGGGACCGACAATCAGCCCCAGCATTTT
.	TRBV6-2/TRBV6-3	13	few	TRBJ1-1	CASGTGLNTEAFF	TGTGCCAGCGGTACAGGATTGAACACTGAAGCTTTCTTT
TRBD2	TRBV12-5	18	.	TRBJ2-3	CASGFTHDSGGGEDTQYF	TGTGCTAGTGGTTTCACCCATGATAGCGGGGGGGGTGAAGATACGCAGTATTTT
.	TRBV12-3/TRBV12-4	15	.	TRBJ1-1	CASRHLKHRDTEAFF	TGTGCCAGCAGACACCTCAAGCACAGGGACACTGAAGCTTTCTTT
.	TRBV19	14	few	TRBJ1-1	CASTPRRLETEAFF	TGTGCCAGTACCCCGAGGAGGTTGGAGACTGAAGCTTTCTTT
.	TRBV5-4	16	.	TRBJ1-1	CASSLLFGGPGTEAFF	TGTGCCAGCAGCTTGCTGTTTGGCGGGCCGGGCACTGAAGCTTTCTTT
TRBD2	TRBV12-3/TRBV12-4	13	few	TRBJ2-1	CASSFTGGHEQFF	TGTGCCAGCAGTTTTACGGGGGGGCATGAGCAGTTCTTC
.	TRBV12-3/TRBV12-4	13	many	TRBJ1-1	CASSLVLNTEAFF	TGTGCCAGCAGCTTAGTTCTGAACACTGAAGCTTTCTTT
.	TRBV5-6	12	few	TRBJ1-2	CASSSRVDGYTF	TGTGCCAGCAGCTCCAGGGTAGATGGCTACACCTTC
.	TRBV6-1	13	many	TRBJ2-1	CASSEWVNNEQFF	TGTGCCAGCAGTGAATGGGTCAACAATGAGCAGTTCTTC
.	TRBV6-2/TRBV6-3	13	.	TRBJ2-2	CASRPTYTGELFF	TGTGCCAGCAGACCAACTTACACCGGGGAGCTGTTTTTT
TRBD1	TRBV24-1	16	.	TRBJ1-5	CATSDGTGLDNQPQHF	TGTGCCACCAGTGATGGGACAGGCCTAGACAATCAGCCCCAGCATTTT
.	TRBV7-6	14	.	TRBJ1-1	CASSLVGTNPEAFF	TGTGCCAGCAGCTTAGTAGGGACCAATCCGGAAGCTTTCTTT
.	TRBV5-1	11	many	TRBJ2-1	CASSLKYEQFF	TGCGCCAGCAGCTTGAAGTATGAGCAGTTCTTC
.	TRBV7-2	18	many	TRBJ1-6	CASSFRPMGRVDNSPLHF	TGTGCCAGCAGCTTTCGCCCCATGGGCAGGGTTGATAATTCACCCCTCCACTTT
TRBD2	TRBV27	11	many	TRBJ2-1	CASSWGGEQFF	TGTGCCAGCAGCTGGGGGGGTGAGCAGTTCTTC
.	TRBV19	14	.	TRBJ2-3	CASSIVGSTDTQYF	TGTGCCAGTAGTATAGTGGGGAGCACAGATACGCAGTATTTT
.	TRBV7-6	16	few	TRBJ2-5	CASSPRILANQETQYF	TGTGCCAGCAGCCCAAGGATATTGGCCAACCAAGAGACCCAGTACTTC
TRBD2	TRBV5-4	16	few	TRBJ2-3	CASSPSSGGAADTQYF	TGTGCCAGCAGCCCGTCCAGCGGGGGGGCCGCAGATACGCAGTATTTT
.	TRBV12-3/TRBV12-4	14	.	TRBJ1-1	CASSLPRRYTEAFF	TGTGCCAGCAGTTTACCGCGCAGGTACACTGAAGCTTTCTTT
.	TRBV2	15	.	TRBJ2-2	CATTTPYPNTGELFF	TGTGCCACGACCACACCTTATCCGAACACCGGGGAGCTGTTTTTT
.	TRBV4-1	14	few	TRBJ1-3	CASSQVYSGNTIYF	TGCGCCAGCAGCCAAGTCTACTCTGGAAACACCATATATTTT
TRBD1	TRBV6-5	14	.	TRBJ1-1	CASSYRTGHTEAFF	TGTGCCAGCAGTTACAGGACAGGTCACACTGAAGCTTTCTTT
.	TRBV7-4	21	.	TRBJ1-3	CASSLFSGPKVYKSSGNTIYF	TGTGCCAGCAGCTTGTTTTCTGGCCCTAAGGTTTACAAGAGCTCTGGAAACACCATATATTTT
.	TRBV7-9	14	.	TRBJ2-5	CASSPPTVYETQYF	TGTGCCAGCAGCCCCCCGACTGTCTACGAGACCCAGTACTTC
.	TRBV15	10	many	TRBJ1-1	CATLGTEAFF	TGTGCCACCCTCGGCACTGAAGCTTTCTTT
TRBD2	TRBV12-3/TRBV12-4	15	.	TRBJ2-1	CASTSVLAGDNEQFF	TGTGCCAGCACCTCCGTCCTAGCGGGGGACAATGAGCAGTTCTTC
.	TRBV12-3/TRBV12-4	14	.	TRBJ1-5	CASSPSTVSLPQHF	TGTGCCAGCAGCCCTTCGACAGTTAGCTTGCCCCAGCATTTT
.	TRBV4-1	15	few	TRBJ2-7	CASSQDRDIIYEQYF	TGCGCCAGCAGCCAAGATAGAGACATTATCTACGAGCAGTACTTC
.	TRBV10-3	12	.	TRBJ1-2	CAISESNYGYTF	TGTGCCATCAGTGAGTCGAACTATGGCTACACCTTC
TRBD2	TRBV7-8	15	.	TRBJ2-3	CASRAGTGGGDTQYF	TGTGCCAGCAGGGCGGGGACTGGCGGGGGGGATACGCAGTATTTT
TRBD1	TRBV2	15	.	TRBJ2-4	CASSTDRGPVDIQYF	TGTGCCAGCAGTACTGACAGGGGCCCAGTAGACATTCAGTACTTC
.	TRBV6-2/TRBV6-3	16	.	TRBJ2-7	CASSYSMVGTSNGQYF	TGTGCCAGCAGTTACTCGATGGTAGGGACATCGAACGGGCAGTACTTC
.	TRBV7-8	15	many	TRBJ2-5	CASSLNRGFGETQYF	TGTGCCAGCAGCTTAAATCGCGGGTTCGGTGAGACCCAGTACTTC
.	TRBV6-5	11	.	TRBJ1-1	CASITVGEAFF	TGTGCCAGCATTACAGTGGGTGAAGCTTTCTTT
TRBD1	TRBV7-9	15	few	TRBJ2-7	CASSLVDRGGYEQYF	TGTGCCAGCAGTTTAGTGGACAGGGGGGGCTACGAGCAGTACTTC
.	TRBV10-2	14	.	TRBJ2-1	CASSPYEVAHEQFF	TGCGCCAGCAGTCCTTACGAGGTAGCCCATGAGCAGTTCTTC
.	TRBV7-9	16	.	TRBJ2-5	CASSNSEARKRGTQYF	TGTGCCAGCAGCAATAGCGAGGCCAGAAAAAGAGGGACCCAGTACTTC
.	TRBV6-1	13	.	TRBJ2-5	CASSEGRGWAQYF	TGTGCCAGCAGTGAAGGACGGGGTTGGGCCCAGTACTTC
.	TRBV27	14	.	TRBJ1-2	CASSLSRVSEGYTF	TGTGCCAGCAGTTTATCGAGGGTATCTGAGGGCTACACCTTC
.	TRBV6-5	14	.	TRBJ1-1	CASSYMGMGTEAFF	TGTGCCAGCAGTTACATGGGCATGGGCACTGAAGCTTTCTTT
.	TRBV7-6	15	few	TRBJ2-5	CASSSRLDPQETQYF	TGTGCCAGCAGCTCCCGACTAGACCCCCAAGAGACCCAGTACTTC
.	TRBV7-9	15	.	TRBJ1-4	CASSLERLGPEKLFF	TGTGCCAGCAGCTTAGAAAGGTTGGGACCTGAAAAACTGTTTTTT
TRBD1	TRBV7-9	15	few	TRBJ1-1	CASSVIGTGNTEAFF	TGTGCCAGCAGCGTGATCGGGACAGGAAACACTGAAGCTTTCTTT
.	TRBV5-5	14	.	TRBJ1-1	CASSFYRPNTEAFF	TGTGCCAGCAGCTTCTACAGACCTAACACTGAAGCTTTCTTT
TRBD1	TRBV19	19	few	TRBJ1-2	CASSSGTGAILYHYYGYTF	TGTGCCAGTAGTTCCGGGACAGGGGCAATCCTATACCATTACTATGGCTACACCTTC
.	TRBV20-1	13	.	TRBJ2-3	CSARSGDRDTQYF	TGCAGTGCTAGATCAGGGGATCGAGATACGCAGTATTTT
TRBD2	TRBV5-5	14	.	TRBJ2-1	CASNPSGGQVEQFF	TGTGCCAGCAACCCTAGCGGGGGGCAGGTTGAGCAGTTCTTC
.	TRBV7-9	15	many	TRBJ2-5	CASSFQGRYQETQYF	TGTGCCAGCAGCTTCCAGGGAAGGTACCAAGAGACCCAGTACTTC